The subject of this entry is one T cell receptor beta chain. Every bit of the isolated RNA underwent reverse transcription, so sequencing read expressed TCRB transcripts. Here immunoSEQ multiplex PCR was the method, and the copy in TCRdb shows in-frame clones only, minus some. The data hold approximately 150,000 clones, with approximately 8.4% observed a single time. This sample stems from a study of beta chain features in type 1 diabetes. The overall study: All of the samples together had around 110,000,000 sorted cells examined.

Sequenced input: central memory CD4+ T cells from blood. This TCR derives from a woman younger than 30 in good health.

The CDR3: CASRRGGLAGAEQYF. Written as DNA, the CDR3 is TGTGCCAGCAGGCGCGGGGGACTAGCGGGAGCCGAGCAGTACTTC. This sequence joins TRBV6-1 and TRBJ2-7, with TRBD2 identical over 14 bases. CDR3 length: 15 amino acids. V was pared by 6 bases and J by 6 bases, with 7 bases of the junction left unmatched. Germline V gene lookup returns CDR1 MNHNS and CDR2 SASEGT.